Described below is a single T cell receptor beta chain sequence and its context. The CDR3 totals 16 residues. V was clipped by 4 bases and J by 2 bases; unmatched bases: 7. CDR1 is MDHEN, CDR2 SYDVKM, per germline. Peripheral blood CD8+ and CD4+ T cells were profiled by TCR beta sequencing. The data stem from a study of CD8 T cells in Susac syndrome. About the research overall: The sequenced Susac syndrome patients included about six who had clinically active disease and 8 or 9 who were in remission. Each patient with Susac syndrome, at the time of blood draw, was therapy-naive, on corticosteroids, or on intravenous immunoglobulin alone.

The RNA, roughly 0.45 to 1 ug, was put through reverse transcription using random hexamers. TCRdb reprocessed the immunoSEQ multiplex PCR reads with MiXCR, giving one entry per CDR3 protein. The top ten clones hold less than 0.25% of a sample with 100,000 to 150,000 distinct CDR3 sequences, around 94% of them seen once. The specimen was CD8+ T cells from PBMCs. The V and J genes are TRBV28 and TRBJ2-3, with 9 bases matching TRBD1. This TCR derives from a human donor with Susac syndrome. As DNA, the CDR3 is TGTGCCAGCAGTTCCCGGGACAGGGCCCACACAGATACGCAGTATTTT. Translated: CASSSRDRAHTDTQYF. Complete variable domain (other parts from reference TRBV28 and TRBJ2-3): DVKVTQSSRYLVKRTGEKVFLECVQDMDHENMFWYRQDPGLGLRLIYFSYDVKMKEKGDIPEGYSVSREKKERFSLILESASTNQTSMYLCASSSRDRAHTDTQYFGPGTRLTVL.